The 18 T cell receptor beta chains below were found in one sample sequenced in a study of Graves' ophthalmopathy and Graves' hyperthyroidism. The study amplified TCR beta CDR3 regions using RNA transcripts. HTBI primers primed a first-round RT-PCR, and a second-round multiplex PCR followed. TCRdb processed the multiplex PCR reads anew with MiXCR; each CDR3 protein has one entry. The table includes more than 300,000 distinct CDR3 sequences, roughly 17% detected once. Sequencing was done on a sample of peripheral blood. The receptors originated from an adult woman with stable Graves' hyperthyroidism.

This clonotype has a count of ten or more. The chain carries TRBV12-3 or TRBV12-4 and TRBJ2-2; 10 positions agree with TRBD1. J gave up 5 bases and V 3 bases, and 6 bases lay outside the gene matches. The CDR3 contains 16 residues. The CDR3 nucleotides read TGTGCCAGCAGTTTCCGGACAGGGGGGGTGACCGGGGAGCTGTTTTTT. Its translation is CASSFRTGGVTGELFF.

The rearrangement links TRBV19 to TRBJ1-1; D is uncertain. Germline V lookup: CDR1 LNHDA, CDR2 SQIVND (reference sequence). The CDR3 loop spans 16 amino acids. V lost 1 base and J lost 3, with 15 bases in between. CDR3 sequence reads: CASSIGPRVKDTEAFF. The CDR3 DNA sequence: TGTGCCAGTAGTATAGGTCCGAGAGTAAAGGACACTGAAGCTTTCTTT.

This clonotype occurred many times. The chain carries TRBV28 and TRBJ2-7; TRBD2 aligns across 7 bases. Unmatched junction bases numbered 13, after V lost 6 bases and J lost 11 bases. Germline V gene lookup returns CDR1 MDHEN and CDR2 SYDVKM. CDR3 length: 13 amino acids. CDR3 DNA sequence: TGTGCCAGCAGACCCGCCGGACCCCGGGGGGAGTACTTC. Protein product: CASRPAGPRGEYF.

This clonotype has at least ten counts. V gene TRBV9 combines with J gene TRBJ2-7, with 13 positions matching TRBD2. The germline gives CDR1 SGDLS, CDR2 YYNGEE. This CDR3 has 16 amino acids. V was pared by 4 bases and J by 3 bases, with 7 bases of the junction left unmatched. This CDR3 is CASSQKGTSGVYEQYF. CDR3 nucleotide sequence: TGTGCCAGCAGCCAGAAAGGGACTAGCGGGGTCTACGAGCAGTACTTC.

This clonotype was counted ten times or more. This chain uses TRBV30 with TRBJ2-2, with 11 positions matching TRBD2. Germline CDR1 GTSNPN, CDR2 SVGIG (reference sequence). This CDR3 is 15 amino acids long. V trimming: 5 bases; J trimming: 2 bases; junction bases outside the gene matches: 4. The CDR3 region is CAWGRLAGNTGELFF. The DNA for the CDR3 is TGTGCCTGGGGGAGACTAGCGGGAAACACCGGGGAGCTGTTTTTT.

This clonotype was seen repeatedly, ten times or more. The rearrangement links TRBV6-5 to TRBJ1-5; 7 bases match TRBD1. Germline CDR1 reads MNHEY; CDR2 reads SVGAGI. There are 16 residues in the CDR3. V dropped 0 bases and J dropped 9; count of bases not matched to a gene: 11. CDR3 coding DNA: TGTGCCAGCAGTTACTCCCGGGACAGCAGGGGGGGGCCCCAGCATTTT. It is translated as CASSYSRDSRGGPQHF.

This clonotype came up a few times. The chain links TRBV20-1 to TRBJ2-5; 10 bases line up with TRBD1. Germline CDR1 DFQATT, CDR2 SNEGSKA (reference sequence). J gave up 4 bases and V 6 bases, and 5 bases lay outside the gene matches. The CDR3 has 13 amino acids. The CDR3, as DNA: TGCAGTGCCCCCGACAGGGGGCGAGAGACCCAGTACTTC. Amino acid sequence: CSAPDRGRETQYF.

This chain uses TRBV29-1 with TRBJ2-7; no clear D gene. CDR1 and CDR2 from the germline V gene are SQVTM and ANQGSEA. Deletions cut 1 base from V and 0 bases from J, with 13 bases between. The CDR3 consists of 15 residues. DNA for the CDR3: TGCAGCGTTGAAGGAGTACAGCACAACTCCTACGAGCAGTACTTC. Protein: CSVEGVQHNSYEQYF.

This clonotype showed up many times. V gene TRBV28 combines with J gene TRBJ2-7; 9 bases agree with TRBD2. Germline CDR1 and CDR2: MDHEN and SYDVKM. Trimming removed 5 bases from V and 6 bases from J; junction bases left unmatched: 20. The CDR3 covers 18 residues. The CDR3 bases are TGTGCCAGCAGTACCACCCCCTTAGCGGGAGCTAATTTTGGCGAGCAGTACTTC. Residues: CASSTTPLAGANFGEQYF.

This clonotype has a count of ten or more. The rearrangement links TRBV10-3 to TRBJ1-1; D is perhaps TRBD1 (5 bases). CDR3 size: 13 residues. The germline V gene encodes CDR1 ENHRY and CDR2 SYGVKD. The ends were cut back, 10 bases at V and 3 bases at J, with 15 bases in the middle. The CDR3 bases are TGTGCCAGCGGTCGGAGGGGAGACACTGAAGCTTTCTTT. This encodes CASGRRGDTEAFF.

Concerning this clonotype itself: Germline and junction disagree at one end, which may indicate a read error. This chain links TRBV7-2 with TRBJ2-4; D is possibly TRBD2 (5 bases). This CDR3 spans 14 amino acids. Germline-derived CDR1 and CDR2 are SGHTA and FQGNSA. The CDR3 here is CASAPRGLLSIKYF. CDR3 nucleotides: TGTGCCAGCGCCCCCCGAGGGCTCTTAAGCATTAAGTACTTC.

This clonotype was recorded at least ten times. The chain recombines TRBV5-1 with TRBJ2-5; D may match TRBD1 or TRBD2 (5 bases each). Trimming cost V 1 base and J 1 base, with 14 bases left between them. The CDR3 totals 16 residues. In germline, CDR1 is SGHRS, CDR2 YFSETQ. The CDR3 DNA follows: TGCGCCAGCAGCTTGATGTCGGTGAGGGGCCAAGAGACCCAGTACTTC. This sequence encodes CASSLMSVRGQETQYF.

The rearrangement links TRBV20-1 to TRBJ2-7; 12 bases map to TRBD2. The germline gives CDR1 DFQATT, CDR2 SNEGSKA (reference sequence). The CDR3 has 14 residues. V trimming: 6 bases; J trimming: 0 bases; junction bases outside the gene matches: 3. CDR3 coding DNA: TGCAGTGCCGGACTAGCGGGATACTCCTACGAGCAGTACTTC. Translated: CSAGLAGYSYEQYF.

The chain employs TRBV29-1 and TRBJ1-1; TRBD1 is a possible D gene (6 bases). V was shortened by 4 bases and J by 2 bases, with 11 bases between the two germline ends. There are 13 residues in the CDR3. Germline values: CDR1 SQVTM, CDR2 ANQGSEA. CDR3: CSVVGGENTEAFF. The CDR3 coding sequence is TGCAGCGTTGTCGGGGGCGAAAACACTGAAGCTTTCTTT.

There are many counts of this clonotype. The CDR3, as DNA: TGTGCCAGCAGTTTTGAGACAGGGGTCGGCTACGAGCAGTACTTC. It codes for CASSFETGVGYEQYF. The V gene is TRBV12-3 or TRBV12-4, the J gene TRBJ2-7, with 8 positions matching TRBD1. Germline trimming cut 3 bases from V and 3 bases from J; bases unmatched to any gene: 7. This CDR3 spans 15 amino acids.

This clonotype came up many times. This chain uses TRBV20-1 with TRBJ1-5, with 8 bases identical to TRBD1. V trimming: 6 bases; J trimming: 4 bases; junction bases outside the gene matches: 2. This CDR3 has 12 amino acids. Germline V gene data show CDR1 as DFQATT and CDR2 as SNEGSKA (reference sequence). CDR3 in DNA: TGCAGTGCACGGGACAGGAATCAGCCCCAGCATTTT. Its protein is CSARDRNQPQHF.

This clonotype occurred many times. The rearrangement uses TRBV19 and TRBJ1-2; possible D gene TRBD1, 5 bases. Germline V CDR1 and CDR2: LNHDA, SQIVND (reference sequence). The germline V and J ends were trimmed by 4 bases and 6 bases, with 21 bases remaining between them. The CDR3 extends over 16 amino acids. The CDR3 spells CASSTDPSAGTDGYTF. The CDR3 DNA is TGTGCCAGTAGTACCGATCCATCCGCCGGGACGGATGGCTACACCTTC.

In this sample, this clonotype turned up many times. V gene TRBV6-2 or TRBV6-3 combines with J gene TRBJ1-5; TRBD1 aligns across 8 bases. Unmatched junction bases numbered 9, after V lost 2 bases and J lost 0 bases. CDR1 is MNHEY, CDR2 SVGEGT, per germline. The CDR3 contains 18 residues. The CDR3 nucleotides are TGTGCCAGCAGTTACGCAGGGGGCGGACCTTATAGCAATCAGCCCCAGCATTTT. This gives the protein CASSYAGGGPYSNQPQHF.